This record looks at one T cell receptor (beta chain) sequence and its context. Trimming cost V 5 bases and J 2 bases, with 10 bases left between them. The CDR3 consists of 13 residues. CDR1 KGHSH and CDR2 LQKENI come from the germline V gene. Methods used by the authors: Amplification with reference gene primers provided the estimates of nucleated cell counts. Generated by immunoSEQ multiplex PCR, the TCRdb table keeps only in-frame clones and is missing some. The DNA gave D and trimming, while V, J and clone size come from that table. The table has about 140,000 clones, about 80% seen once. This sample was taken from a study of blood T cell repertoires in COVID-19.

The sequence derives from a woman younger than 35 who had been exposed to COVID-19. This chain uses TRBV18 with TRBJ2-7; a weak D match, TRBD1 (6 bases). Material for sequencing was PBMCs or T cells enriched from blood (not recorded which). The CDR3 DNA follows: TGTGCCAGCTCAGTAGGGGGACCCTACGAGCAGTACTTC. The encoded protein is CASSVGGPYEQYF.